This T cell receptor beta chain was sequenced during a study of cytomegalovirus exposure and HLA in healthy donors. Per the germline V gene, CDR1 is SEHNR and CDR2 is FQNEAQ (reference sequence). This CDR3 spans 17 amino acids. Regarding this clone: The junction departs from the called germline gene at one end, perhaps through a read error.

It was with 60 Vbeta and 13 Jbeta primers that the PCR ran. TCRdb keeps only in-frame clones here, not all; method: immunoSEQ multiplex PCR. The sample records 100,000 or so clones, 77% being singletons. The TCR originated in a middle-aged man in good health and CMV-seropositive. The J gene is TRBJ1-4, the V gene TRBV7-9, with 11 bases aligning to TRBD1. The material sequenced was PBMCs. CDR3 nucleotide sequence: TGTTCCAGCAGCCCTATGGACAGGGGGCCATATGATGAAAAACTGTTTTTT. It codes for CSSSPMDRGPYDEKLFF.